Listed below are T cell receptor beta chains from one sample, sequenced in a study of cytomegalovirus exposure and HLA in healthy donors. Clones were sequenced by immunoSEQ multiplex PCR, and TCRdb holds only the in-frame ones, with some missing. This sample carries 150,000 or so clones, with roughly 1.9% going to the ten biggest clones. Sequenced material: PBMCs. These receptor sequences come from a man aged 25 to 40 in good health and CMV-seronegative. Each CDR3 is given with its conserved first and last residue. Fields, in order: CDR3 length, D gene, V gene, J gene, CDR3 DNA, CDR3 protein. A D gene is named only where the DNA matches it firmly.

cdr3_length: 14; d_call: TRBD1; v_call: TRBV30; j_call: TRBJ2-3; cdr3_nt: TGTGCCTGGAGTACGACAGGGGGGACAGATACGCAGTATTTT; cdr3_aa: CAWSTTGGTDTQYF
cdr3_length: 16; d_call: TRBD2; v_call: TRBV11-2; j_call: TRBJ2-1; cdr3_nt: TGTGCCAGCAGCTTAGCATATAGCGGGACCTACAATGAGCAGTTCTTC; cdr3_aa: CASSLAYSGTYNEQFF
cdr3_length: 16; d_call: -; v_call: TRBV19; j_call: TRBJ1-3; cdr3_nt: TGTGCCAGTAGCCACCGAGGGGGGGGTTTAGGAAACACCATATATTTT; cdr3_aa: CASSHRGGGLGNTIYF
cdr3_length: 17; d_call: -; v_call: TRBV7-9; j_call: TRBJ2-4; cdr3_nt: TGTGCCAGCAGCTCCTTCATGGGGTGGGACACAAAAAACATTCAGTACTTC; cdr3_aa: CASSSFMGWDTKNIQYF
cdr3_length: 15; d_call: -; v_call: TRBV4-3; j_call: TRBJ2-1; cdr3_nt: TGCGCCAGCAGCCAAAACCGGGGTAGCCCGGATGAGCAGTTCTTC; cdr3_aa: CASSQNRGSPDEQFF
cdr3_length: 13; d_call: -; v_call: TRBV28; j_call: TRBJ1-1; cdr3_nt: TGTGCCAGCAGTTTAGGCAGGAACACTGAAGCTTTCTTT; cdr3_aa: CASSLGRNTEAFF
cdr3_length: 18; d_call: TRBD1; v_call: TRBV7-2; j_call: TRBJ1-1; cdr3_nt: TGTGCCAGCAGCTTAAGAGGTGGGACAGGGGGAGCGCGGACTGAAGCTTTCTTT; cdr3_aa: CASSLRGGTGGARTEAFF
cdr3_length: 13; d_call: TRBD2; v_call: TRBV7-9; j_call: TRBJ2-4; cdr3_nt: TGTGCCAGCAGCTTAGGGACTAGTGTTAATCAGTACTTC; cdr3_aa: CASSLGTSVNQYF
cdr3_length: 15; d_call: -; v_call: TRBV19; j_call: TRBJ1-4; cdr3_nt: TGTGCCAGTAGTGGGAATCAGGGGTCCCATGAAAAACTGTTTTTT; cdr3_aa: CASSGNQGSHEKLFF
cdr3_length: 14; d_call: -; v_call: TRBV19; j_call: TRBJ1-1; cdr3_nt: TGTGCCAGTAGTGAACAGGTCATGAACACTGAAGCTTTCTTT; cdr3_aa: CASSEQVMNTEAFF
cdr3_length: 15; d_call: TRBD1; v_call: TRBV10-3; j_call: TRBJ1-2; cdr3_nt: TGTGCCACCGGGACAGGGGAAAATTTTAACTATGGCTACACCTTC; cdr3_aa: CATGTGENFNYGYTF
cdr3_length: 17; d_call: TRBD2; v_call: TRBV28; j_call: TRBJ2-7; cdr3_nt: TGTGCCAGCAGTTTTCCCGGACTAGCGGGACGAACCTACGAGCAGTACTTC; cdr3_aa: CASSFPGLAGRTYEQYF
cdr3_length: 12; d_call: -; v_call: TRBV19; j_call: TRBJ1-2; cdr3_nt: TGTGCCAGTAGTGCCCAGGGTGGTGGCTACACCTTC; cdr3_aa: CASSAQGGGYTF
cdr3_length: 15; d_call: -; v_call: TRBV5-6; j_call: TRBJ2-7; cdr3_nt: TGTGCCAGCAGCTCCCCTCTTCAGGGGCGCGACGAGCAGTACTTC; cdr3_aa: CASSSPLQGRDEQYF
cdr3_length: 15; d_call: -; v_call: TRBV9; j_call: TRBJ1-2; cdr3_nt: TGTGCCAGCAGCGTAGAACCTACCCCTATTTATGGCTACACCTTC; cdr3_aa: CASSVEPTPIYGYTF